This T cell receptor beta chain is from a study of cytomegalovirus exposure and HLA in healthy donors. Study-level points and caveats: Exclusion as indistinguishable affected some V segments, including TRBV6-2 and TRBV6-3.

Use of 60 Vbeta and 13 Jbeta primers characterized the PCR. Produced via immunoSEQ multiplex PCR; TCRdb's table is partial and in-frame only. This sample has under 250,000 clones, with 70% to 90% found just once. A note on this clone: Its antigen is undetermined.

From germline, CDR1 is SQVTM and CDR2 ANQGSEA. The V segment lost 4 bases and the J segment 6 bases; nucleotides outside the gene matches: 5. This CDR3 region has 14 residues. The genes are TRBV29-1 and TRBJ2-2; TRBD1 agrees at 10 bases. The receptor was isolated from a girl aged 2-10 years in good health and CMV-seronegative. The sequencing input was PBMCs. The CDR3 spells CSVGQGAISGELFF. The DNA for the CDR3 is TGCAGCGTTGGACAGGGGGCGATTTCCGGGGAGCTGTTTTTT.